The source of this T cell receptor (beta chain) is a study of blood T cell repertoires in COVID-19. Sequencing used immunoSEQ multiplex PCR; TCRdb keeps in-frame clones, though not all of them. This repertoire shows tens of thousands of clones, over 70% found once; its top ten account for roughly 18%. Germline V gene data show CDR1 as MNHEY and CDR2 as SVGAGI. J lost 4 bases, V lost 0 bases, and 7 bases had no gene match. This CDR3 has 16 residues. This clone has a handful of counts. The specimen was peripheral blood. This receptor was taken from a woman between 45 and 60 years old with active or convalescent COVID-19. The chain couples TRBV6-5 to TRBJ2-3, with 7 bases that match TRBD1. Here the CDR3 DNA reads TGTGCCAGCAGTTACTCTAACAGGGGTAAACCAGATACGCAGTATTTT. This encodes CASSYSNRGKPDTQYF.